A single sample gave rise to the 30 T cell receptor beta chains below, sequenced in a study of T cells expressing NK-cell markers. For each CDR3 protein, TCRdb gives one entry from its re-call of the 5' RACE reads, without DNA. This sample's table reports 550,000 to 600,000 distinct CDR3 sequences. Material: blood T cells: a sorted CD56 or NKG2C T cell subset, CD4+ or CD8+ T cells, or bulk PBMC T cells (not recorded which). These receptors originate from a man aged 18 to 29 in good health.

The V and J genes are TRBV4-3 and TRBJ2-1. The CDR3 consists of 14 residues. Germline V gene lookup returns CDR1 LGHNA and CDR2 YSLEER. CDR3 residues: CASSQDSVNNEQFF.

The V gene is TRBV9, the J gene TRBJ1-5; TCRdb's assignment of TRBD1 cannot be checked, as there is no DNA. The CDR3 sequence is 14 residues long. Germline V CDR1 and CDR2: SGDLS, YYNGEE. CDR3 region: CASSVWGASQPQHF. The full variable domain, rest sourced from reference TRBV9 and TRBJ1-5, is DSGVTQTPKHLITATGQRVTLRCSPRSGDLSVYWYQQSLDQGLQFLIQYYNGEERAKGNILERFSAQQFPDLHSELNLSSLELGDSALYFCASSVWGASQPQHFGDGTRLSIL.

The rearrangement joins TRBV6-2 or TRBV6-3 to TRBJ2-3; with no DNA, the TCRdb D assignment of TRBD2 cannot be verified. CDR3 length equals 15 residues. Germline V gene sequence: CDR1 MNHEY, CDR2 SVGEGT. CDR3 residues: CASSYGSGSTDTQYF.

The chain has TRBV20-1 and TRBJ2-2; TCRdb's D call of TRBD2 is untestable without DNA. The CDR3 loop spans 14 amino acids. The germline V gene encodes CDR1 DFQATT and CDR2 SNEGSKA (reference sequence). The CDR3 loop reads CSAISGRAPGELFF.

The chain has TRBV7-6 and TRBJ2-1; TCRdb designates TRBD2, a call that cannot be tested without DNA. The CDR3 is 17 amino acids. Germline CDR1 is SGHVS and CDR2 is FNYEAQ. CDR3 sequence reads: CASSLAGTSGRGNEQFF. The whole variable domain, filled in from reference TRBV7-6 and TRBJ2-1, reads GAGVSQSPRYKVTKRGQDVALRCDPISGHVSLYWYRQALGQGPEFLTYFNYEAQQDKSGLPNDRFSAERPEGSISTLTIQRTEQRDSAMYRCASSLAGTSGRGNEQFFGPGTRLTVL.

The CDR3 protein is CASSGLRGADTGELFF. This chain links TRBV7-6 with TRBJ2-2; TCRdb's D gene call, TRBD2, goes unchecked for lack of DNA. The CDR3 has 16 amino acids. Germline V lookup: CDR1 SGHVS, CDR2 FNYEAQ.

CDR3 in amino acids: CASSALGGVSYEQYF. This chain links TRBV28 with TRBJ2-7; the D gene TCRdb calls, TRBD2, cannot be checked with no DNA. This CDR3 has 15 residues. CDR1 and CDR2 from the germline V gene are MDHEN and SYDVKM.

V usage is TRBV27 and J usage is TRBJ2-5; TCRdb outputs TRBD1, but without DNA this stays unchecked. CDR3 length equals 16 residues. Germline CDR1 MNHEY, CDR2 SMNVEV (reference sequence). The CDR3 loop reads CASSRETGALQETQYF.

The chain links TRBV7-3 to TRBJ2-1; absent DNA, TCRdb's TRBD1 call cannot be checked. CDR3 length: 16 amino acids. Germline V gene lookup returns CDR1 SGHTA and CDR2 FQGTGA. This CDR3 reads CASSSTGFDRVNEQFF.

The chain recombines TRBV7-9 with TRBJ2-3. Germline values: CDR1 SEHNR, CDR2 FQNEAQ (reference sequence). The CDR3 has 14 amino acids. This CDR3 reads CASSLGIGRATQYF.

The genes are TRBV20-1 and TRBJ2-5; TCRdb designates TRBD1, a call that cannot be tested without DNA. Germline CDR1 DFQATT, CDR2 SNEGSKA (reference sequence). The length of the CDR3 is 13 residues. This CDR3 reads CSARSQGYETQYF.

The chain links TRBV11-1 to TRBJ2-7; TCRdb selects TRBD2, and the lack of DNA leaves this call unchecked. The CDR3 has 21 residues. Germline V gives CDR1 SGHAT, CDR2 FQDESV (reference sequence). CDR3 sequence reads: CASRGSRQGLAGGASSYEQYF.

CDR3 region: CASSYGISNTGELFF. The V call is TRBV6-1, the J call TRBJ2-2; TCRdb reports TRBD2, a call that lacks DNA to check it against. The CDR3 loop spans 15 amino acids. The germline CDR1 and CDR2 sequences are MNHNS and SASEGT.

This chain connects TRBV5-1 to TRBJ2-5; TCRdb names TRBD2, which stays unverified in the absence of DNA. CDR1 and CDR2 from the germline V gene are SGHRS and YFSETQ. The CDR3 has 16 amino acids. CDR3 residues: CASSSNLARFQETQYF.

CDR3 amino acids: CASRTGREYQPQHF. The V gene is TRBV12-3 or TRBV12-4, the J gene TRBJ1-5. The length of the CDR3 is 14 residues.

The chain is built from TRBV12-3 or TRBV12-4 and TRBJ1-1; TCRdb's D call of TRBD1 is untestable without DNA. The CDR3 is 16 residues long. CDR3 amino acids: CASSLLRGGGHTEAFF.

The chain's CDR3 is CASSGQGFDGYTF. The rearrangement uses TRBV6-6 and TRBJ1-2; TCRdb returns TRBD1, unconfirmable since there is no DNA. The length of the CDR3 is 13 residues. CDR1 is MNHNY, CDR2 SVGAGI, per germline (reference sequence).

J is TRBJ2-3 and V is TRBV7-6; TCRdb picks TRBD1, but there is no DNA to check that call. The CDR3 covers 12 residues. From germline, CDR1 is SGHVS and CDR2 FNYEAQ. The CDR3 reads CASSPQGNTQYF.

The chain is built from TRBV6-2 or TRBV6-3 and TRBJ1-5; TCRdb's assignment of TRBD1 cannot be checked, as there is no DNA. This CDR3 has 16 residues. Germline CDR1 MNHEY, CDR2 SVGEGT. The CDR3 sequence is CASSYSTGGSNQPQHF.

This rearrangement joins TRBV30 to TRBJ1-6. Germline V CDR1 and CDR2: GTSNPN, SVGIG (reference sequence). CDR3 length equals 15 residues. This CDR3 reads CAWSQRGSPNSPLHF.

The chain employs TRBV29-1 and TRBJ1-5; without DNA, the TCRdb call of TRBD1 cannot be checked. Germline CDR1 reads SQVTM; CDR2 reads ANQGSEA. CDR3 size: 14 residues. This chain's CDR3 is CSVVGGGGNQPQHF.

The J gene is TRBJ2-1, the V gene TRBV10-3; no DNA is available, so the TRBD1 call from TCRdb remains unchecked. Germline-derived CDR1 and CDR2 are ENHRY and SYGVKD. There are 14 residues in the CDR3. CDR3 amino acids: CAIRGQPRGDEQFF.

The rearrangement joins TRBV5-1 to TRBJ2-1; TCRdb's D gene call, TRBD2, goes unchecked for lack of DNA. Germline loops: CDR1 SGHRS, CDR2 YFSETQ. There are 17 residues in the CDR3. CDR3 amino acids: CASSSGVLGGRTGEQFF.

This rearrangement joins TRBV11-2 to TRBJ2-1. The CDR3 spans 18 residues. Germline V gives CDR1 SGHAT, CDR2 FQNNGV. CDR3 loop: CASSLVDWSGRSYNEQFF. The full variable domain, with the rest looked up from reference TRBV11-2 and TRBJ2-1, is EAGVAQSPRYKIIEKRQSVAFWCNPISGHATLYWYQQILGQGPKLLIQFQNNGVVDDSQLPKDRFSAERLKGVDSTLKIQPAKLEDSAVYLCASSLVDWSGRSYNEQFFGPGTRLTVL.

The rearrangement uses TRBV9 and TRBJ2-5; TCRdb reports TRBD2, a call that lacks DNA to check it against. Looked up from germline, CDR1 is SGDLS and CDR2 is YYNGEE. This CDR3 spans 16 amino acids. The CDR3: CASSAGPLAAPETQYF.

The chain combines TRBV24-1 with TRBJ2-1; the TCRdb D gene call, TRBD2, has no DNA to confirm it. CDR3 length equals 18 residues. The germline CDR1 and CDR2 sequences are KGHDR and SFDVKD. The CDR3 spells CATSDLPSAGGRLSEQFF.

This rearrangement joins TRBV7-9 to TRBJ2-7. CDR1 and CDR2 (germline): SEHNR, FQNEAQ (reference sequence). CDR3 size: 14 residues. The CDR3 sequence is CASSPPRNLYEQYF.

The chain is built from TRBV28 and TRBJ2-3; the D call from TCRdb, TRBD2, cannot be confirmed without DNA. The CDR3 spans 15 residues. Germline loops: CDR1 MDHEN, CDR2 SYDVKM. The CDR3 reads CASSGGSGRSDTQYF.

The V gene is TRBV12-3 or TRBV12-4, the J gene TRBJ2-3; with no DNA, the TCRdb D assignment of TRBD2 cannot be verified. The CDR3 runs 17 residues. CDR3 region: CASSRGLAVTSTDTQYF.

The chain recombines TRBV10-2 with TRBJ1-5; TCRdb outputs TRBD1, but without DNA this stays unchecked. CDR1 WSHSY and CDR2 SAAADI come from the germline V gene. The CDR3 sequence is 17 residues long. The CDR3 here is CASSDQLAGGHYQPQHF.